These T cell receptor beta chains were read from a single sample in a study of cytomegalovirus exposure and HLA in healthy donors. Produced via immunoSEQ multiplex PCR; TCRdb's table is partial and in-frame only. In the table there are about 180,000 clones, 80% to 85% of which are singletons. Sequenced: PBMCs. The source is a woman younger than 45 in good health and CMV-seronegative. CDR3s include the opening cysteine and the closing phenylalanine or tryptophan. D genes are given only for firm matches. A row's size may be missing; if present it is once, few, many or a size class.

TRBJ1-2 17 TRBD1 NA TRBV4-3 TGCGCCAGCAGCCAAGAGTATTCAGGACAGGGAGACTATGGCTACACCTTC CASSQEYSGQGDYGYTF
TRBJ2-7 14 NA NA TRBV5-4 TGTGCCAGCAGCGCCGGGGGACAGCCCTACGAGCAGTACTTC CASSAGGQPYEQYF
TRBJ1-3 18 TRBD1 NA TRBV4-1 TGCGCCAGCAGCCACGGGCGAGGGGGCGTTTTCTCTGGAAACACCATATATTTT CASSHGRGGVFSGNTIYF
TRBJ2-7 17 TRBD2 NA TRBV13 TGTGCCAGCAGCTCCACAAAAGCCGGGACTAGCGGTTACGAGCAGTACTTC CASSSTKAGTSGYEQYF
TRBJ2-5 15 NA once TRBV6-6 TGTGCCAGCAGTTACTCGACGAGCGGCCAAGAGACCCAGTACTTC CASSYSTSGQETQYF
TRBJ2-1 15 NA NA TRBV29-1 TGCAGCGGTGAACTAGCCGTCAACTCCTACAATGAGCAGTTCTTC CSGELAVNSYNEQFF
TRBJ2-7 14 TRBD2 NA TRBV5-1 TGCGCCAGCAGCCTGCGACTAGCGGGAGACGAGCAGTACTTC CASSLRLAGDEQYF
TRBJ1-1 12 NA NA TRBV28 TGTGCCAGCAGTGCCGACGGGAAACAAGCTTTCTTT CASSADGKQAFF
TRBJ1-1 14 TRBD1 few TRBV25-1 TGTGCCAGCAGACCGGGACAGGGCGAGGTGGAAGCTTTCTTT CASRPGQGEVEAFF
TRBJ2-2 16 TRBD2 NA TRBV7-2 TGTGCCAGCAGCTTAGTCGGCGGGGGGGCTGCCGGGGAGCTGTTTTTT CASSLVGGGAAGELFF
TRBJ2-1 13 NA NA TRBV25-1 TGTGCCAGCAGTGAAGCGGGTGGCAATGAGCAGTTCTTC CASSEAGGNEQFF
TRBJ2-7 13 TRBD1 NA TRBV6-1 TGTGCCAGCAGGGAACAGGGGTTGCACGAGCAGTACTTC CASREQGLHEQYF
TRBJ1-5 14 TRBD1 NA TRBV19 TGTGCCAGTAGTACAACAGGGGGCAATCAGCCCCAGCATTTT CASSTTGGNQPQHF
TRBJ1-5 14 TRBD1 NA TRBV6-1 TGTGCCAGCAGTGATGGGACAGGCAATCAGCCCCAGCATTTT CASSDGTGNQPQHF
TRBJ2-3 18 TRBD1 once TRBV5-4 TGTGCCAGCAGCTTGCCCCCCCCCGGGACAGGGGTATCGGATACGCAGTATTTT CASSLPPPGTGVSDTQYF
TRBJ2-2 16 TRBD2 NA TRBV7-8 TGTGCCAGCAGCGTACTAGCGGGGGGGACTTCCGGGGAGCTGTTTTTT CASSVLAGGTSGELFF
TRBJ2-1 21 TRBD2 NA TRBV27 TGTGCCAGCAGTTTATACCCCGGGTCGTTGTTTAGCGGGAGCTCCTACAATGAGCAGTTCTTC CASSLYPGSLFSGSSYNEQFF
TRBJ2-5 16 NA NA TRBV7-9 TGTGCCAGCAGCTTAGTAGGGCCAGGGGCTCTGGAGACCCAGTACTTC CASSLVGPGALETQYF
TRBJ1-5 15 NA NA TRBV19 TGTGCCAGTACACCTTTCGGGGGGGATGGACAGCCCCAGCATTTT CASTPFGGDGQPQHF
TRBJ1-1 14 NA NA TRBV10-3 TGTGCCATCAGAGACGGACAGATGAACACTGAAGCTTTCTTT CAIRDGQMNTEAFF
TRBJ2-5 14 NA few TRBV5-4 TGTGCCAGCGGGCAACGAGGGATCCAAGAGACCCAGTACTTC CASGQRGIQETQYF
TRBJ2-7 14 NA NA TRBV10-3 TGTGCCATCAGTGAGAGGTACAGGGACTACGAGCAGTACTTC CAISERYRDYEQYF
TRBJ1-2 17 TRBD1 NA TRBV27 TGTGCCAGCAGTTTCCTTACGGGACAGGTGGGAATCTATGGCTACACCTTC CASSFLTGQVGIYGYTF
TRBJ1-2 16 TRBD1 NA TRBV29-1 TGCAGCGTTGAGACAACCGGGACAGGGGAAGGAGGAGGCTACACCTTC CSVETTGTGEGGGYTF
TRBJ2-2 15 TRBD1 NA TRBV19 TGTGCCAGTACCCTGGACAGGGGGAGGACCGGGGAGCTGTTTTTT CASTLDRGRTGELFF
TRBJ2-1 17 TRBD2 NA TRBV5-4 TGTGCCAGCAGCCACGGACTAGCGGGAGACTATAGCGATGAGCAGTTCTTC CASSHGLAGDYSDEQFF
TRBJ2-7 11 TRBD2 NA TRBV11-1 TGTGCCAGCCGCGGGGGTCACGAGCAGTACTTC CASRGGHEQYF
TRBJ2-5 14 NA NA TRBV14 TGTGCCAGCAGAGGATGGGAGTACCAAGAGACCCAGTACTTC CASRGWEYQETQYF
TRBJ1-5 15 NA NA TRBV7-2 TGTGCCAGCAGCTTAGGGGGGGGTGACCATCAGCCCCAGCATTTT CASSLGGGDHQPQHF
TRBJ1-6 14 NA NA TRBV18 TGTGCCAGCTCACCTTCCGCGGGGTTAGCACCCCTCCACTTT CASSPSAGLAPLHF